Sequencing of this T cell receptor beta chain was carried out in a study of blood T cells in healthy people across ages. Study summary: With template switching, about one barcoded beta molecule was captured per two T cells. Study results and limitations: Older individuals had lower TCR beta diversity per million T cells (the decline was roughly linear).

A J-beta primer mix and a sample-barcoded 5' primer were used in a second PCR of roughly 7 to 12 cycles. With 12 random nucleotides, a template-switch adaptor tagged each individual cDNA molecule. TCRdb reanalysed the 5' RACE reads using MiXCR and keeps one entry per CDR3 protein. The sample lists 650,000 or so distinct CDR3 sequences; 52% were seen once. About 10 milliliters of peripheral blood were drawn from each donor into EDTA-treated tubes. As concerns this clonotype: What it binds is unknown.

CDR1 is LGHNA and CDR2 is YNFKEQ in the germline V gene. Unmatched junction bases numbered 10, after V lost 0 bases and J lost 12 bases. The CDR3 is 15 residues long. This sequence joins TRBV4-2 and TRBJ2-1, with 8 bases lining up with TRBD2. Sequencing used blood. The source of this sequence is an elderly woman in good health. CDR3 protein: CASSQDREGQCAQFF. The CDR3 nucleotides read TGTGCCAGCAGCCAAGATCGGGAGGGCCAGTGTGCGCAGTTCTTC.